The present entry profiles one T cell receptor beta chain with its context. Its antigen is undetermined. This sample stems from a study of STAT3 mutations in large granular lymphocyte leukemia. About the research overall: Among longitudinally sequenced T-LGLL patients, roughly half had canonical activating STAT3 mutations detected. Notes on the study in general: At least one immunodominant TCR beta clonotype appeared in every T-cell large granular lymphocyte leukemia patient. After therapy, about 30% of the 18 patients switched clonotypes, all new clones STAT3 wild type.

Average productive template count per sample was about 42,000. Here immunoSEQ multiplex PCR was the method, and the copy in TCRdb shows in-frame clones only, minus some. The table includes 1,500 to 2,500 clones, approximately 59% detected once. The CDR3 extends over 14 amino acids. Looked up from germline, CDR1 is PRHDT and CDR2 is FYEKMQ (reference sequence). The trim removed 3 bases at V and 1 base at J, leaving 1 base unmatched. The chain combines TRBV13 with TRBJ2-7; 9 bases line up with TRBD1. This clonotype was obtained from a man in his forties or fifties with T-cell large granular lymphocyte leukemia. Some clones in this sample may be carry-over from other donors' samples. The sequenced sample was peripheral blood mononuclear cells. The CDR3 sequence: CASSLTGGSYEQYF. In DNA form, the CDR3 reads TGTGCCAGCAGCTTGACAGGGGGTTCCTACGAGCAGTACTTC.